What follows is one T cell receptor (beta chain) and its context. This entry is derived from a study of blood T cell repertoires in COVID-19. Clones were sequenced by immunoSEQ multiplex PCR, and TCRdb holds only the in-frame ones, with some missing. The sample has about 18,000 clones, about 91% seen once. The sequencing sample was made of peripheral blood. The origin of this receptor is a human donor in a cohort sampled during active COVID-19. The donor label of this sample is uncertain.

CDR3 in amino acids: CASSLPQGNNQPQHF. In DNA form, the CDR3 reads TGTGCCAGCAGTCTTCCACAGGGGAACAATCAGCCCCAGCATTTT. The rearrangement joins TRBV28 to TRBJ1-5; 7 bases fit TRBD1. The CDR3 loop spans 15 amino acids. V was pared by 5 bases and J by 3 bases, with 7 bases of the junction left unmatched. Germline lookup yields CDR1 MDHEN and CDR2 SYDVKM.